This entry lists 22 T cell receptor beta chains sequenced from one sample in a study of T cells in Graves' hyperthyroidism and ophthalmopathy. What was amplified from RNA transcripts were TCR beta CDR3 regions. During a first-round RT-PCR of the TCR CDR3, the HTBI primer set was used. TCRdb used MiXCR to reprocess the multiplex PCR reads, holding one entry per CDR3 protein. The table lists roughly 800,000 distinct CDR3 sequences, over 35% of them singletons, with 8.9% in the top ten. Source material: blood. The source of these receptors is a man between 18 and 35 years old with Graves' hyperthyroidism.

This clonotype was found many times. The rearrangement joins TRBV12-3 or TRBV12-4 to TRBJ1-6; a possible D gene is TRBD1 (6 bases). This CDR3 has 11 amino acids. Trimming took off 5 bases at V and 17 bases at J, with 13 bases between the two ends. In nucleotides, the CDR3 is TGTGCCAGCAGTCTCGGACAGTTGATCCACTTT. Encoded protein: CASSLGQLIHF.

The rearrangement links TRBV20-1 to TRBJ2-7; TRBD1 matches 8 bases. In germline, CDR1 is DFQATT, CDR2 SNEGSKA (reference sequence). There are 12 residues in the CDR3. J lost 5 bases, V lost 7 bases, and 7 bases had no gene match. The CDR3 is CSDPGQGDEQYF. The CDR3, as DNA: TGCAGTGACCCCGGACAGGGAGACGAGCAGTACTTC.

As for this clonotype: This may stem from a read error, because a much larger clone lies one nucleotide away. This sequence joins TRBV7-9 and TRBJ2-6; TRBD2 matches at 13 bases. CDR1 and CDR2 from the germline V gene are SEHNR and FQNEAQ (reference sequence). The CDR3 is 18 residues long. CDR3 region: CASSFTSGRASGASVLTF. The CDR3 DNA reads as TGTGCCAGCAGCTTCACTAGCGGGAGGGCCAGTGGGGCCAGCGTCCTGACTTTC.

This sequence joins TRBV12-3 or TRBV12-4 and TRBJ1-1; 8 nucleotides line up with TRBD1. J gave up 2 bases and V 6 bases, and 8 bases lay outside the gene matches. This CDR3 is built from 15 residues. CDR3 region: CASRASGTGNTEAFF. The DNA for the CDR3 is TGTGCCAGCAGGGCTTCCGGGACAGGAAACACTGAAGCTTTCTTT.

Notes on this clonotype: Here the CDR3 omits its conserved ending phenylalanine or tryptophan, so a read error is the likely source. The chain is built from TRBV9 and TRBJ2-5; TRBD2 matches 12 bases. This CDR3 contains 15 residues. Trimming took 3 bases from V and 5 from J; bases not matched to a gene: 5. Germline CDR1 reads SGDLS; CDR2 reads YYNGEE. In nucleotides, the CDR3 is TGTGCCAGCAGCGAAAGGACTAGCGGGATGGAGACCCAGTACCTC. This codes for CASSERTSGMETQYL.

This chain uses TRBV29-1 with TRBJ2-7; 11 bases fit TRBD2. Trimming took 0 bases from V and 4 from J; bases not matched to a gene: 5. The CDR3 consists of 15 residues. CDR1 is SQVTM, CDR2 ANQGSEA, per germline. CDR3 nucleotides: TGCAGCGTTGAAGATACACTAGCGGGAGATTACGAGCAGTACTTC. It specifies CSVEDTLAGDYEQYF.

In its sample, this clonotype was seen many times. This rearrangement joins TRBV15 to TRBJ2-7, with 7 positions matching TRBD1. There are 15 residues in the CDR3. V gave up 0 bases and J gave up 4 bases; unmatched junction bases: 6. CDR1 is LNHNV, CDR2 YYDKDF, per germline (reference sequence). The CDR3 DNA reads as TGTGCCACCAGCAGAGAAACAGGGGCTTCTTACGAGCAGTACTTC. The encoded protein is CATSRETGASYEQYF.

This clonotype was found a few times. Without the conserved terminal phenylalanine or tryptophan, this CDR3 likely stems from a read error. The limits of the CDR3 on the DNA are not certain, so only TCRdb's listed CDR3 is given. CDR3: CASSHTSGS. The rearrangement joins TRBV7-9 to TRBJ2-7; the table's TRBD2 call for D was not verified on the DNA. CDR1 is SEHNR, CDR2 FQNEAQ, per germline (reference sequence). Both ends counted, the CDR3 spans 9 residues.

This clonotype was counted a single time. This chain connects TRBV11-2 to TRBJ1-1; tentatively, D is TRBD1 (6 bases). The CDR3 runs 11 residues. The V gene lost 2 bases and the J gene lost 9 bases, with 7 bases spanning the gap. CDR1 SGHAT and CDR2 FQNNGV come from the germline V gene. For the CDR3, the DNA is TGTGCCAGCAGCTTATGGGACAAAGCTTTCTTT. Translation gives CASSLWDKAFF.

This clonotype was observed a few times. The chain carries TRBV6-5 and TRBJ1-2; D is perhaps TRBD1 (5 bases). V was shortened by 10 bases and J by 2 bases, with 23 bases between the two germline ends. Germline CDR1 reads MNHEY; CDR2 reads SVGAGI. The CDR3 sequence is 16 residues long. The CDR3, as DNA: TGTGCCACCCACGGCTCCGGGACTATTGGAAACTATGGCTACACCTTC. Translated: CATHGSGTIGNYGYTF.

This clonotype was detected only once. The V gene is TRBV7-2, the J gene TRBJ1-6; D is undetermined. V was clipped by 3 bases and J by 9 bases, with 24 bases between them. Germline CDR1 SGHTA, CDR2 FQGNSA. The CDR3 consists of 18 residues. The CDR3 DNA follows: TGTGCCAGCAGCTTGGAAAGGGCCCAGGTGGCTAAAGGTTCACCCCTCCACTTT. It translates to CASSLERAQVAKGSPLHF. Combining the CDR3 with reference TRBV7-2 and TRBJ1-6 gives the whole variable domain GAGVSQSPSNKVTEKGKDVELRCDPISGHTALYWYRQSLGQGLEFLIYFQGNSAPDKSGLPSDRFSAERTGGSVSTLTIQRTQQEDSAVYLCASSLERAQVAKGSPLHFGNGTRLTVT.

The chain links TRBV6-6 to TRBJ2-2; D is unclear. The CDR3 has 16 residues. CDR1 MNHNY and CDR2 SVGAGI come from the germline V gene (reference sequence). V lost 7 bases, J lost 4 bases, and 19 bases lay in between. The CDR3 sequence: CASKALGSPSTGELFF. CDR3 nucleotides: TGTGCCAGCAAGGCGTTGGGGTCCCCGAGCACCGGGGAGCTGTTTTTT.

This chain uses TRBV7-9 with TRBJ1-5; 12 bases align to TRBD1. Per germline, CDR1 SEHNR and CDR2 FQNEAQ (reference sequence). The CDR3 has 16 amino acids. Trimming cost V 0 bases and J 9 bases; bases outside gene matches: 6. DNA of the CDR3: TGTGCCAGCAGCTTAGCGGGACAGGGGGCCTTAGGGCCCCAGCATTTT. Its translation: CASSLAGQGALGPQHF.

The chain recombines TRBV29-1 with TRBJ2-5, with 8 bases matching TRBD1. The CDR3 totals 11 residues. CDR1 is SQVTM, CDR2 ANQGSEA, per germline. With 2 bases clipped from V and 7 bases from J, the junction kept 0 bases outside the gene matches. CDR3 sequence: CSVETGGTQYF. In DNA form, the CDR3 reads TGCAGCGTTGAAACAGGGGGGACCCAGTACTTC.

The table lists this clonotype with many counts. The rearrangement joins TRBV7-2 to TRBJ1-5; D may be TRBD1 (5 bases). With 4 bases removed from V and 4 bases from J, the gap between germline ends came to 14 bases. Germline loops: CDR1 SGHTA, CDR2 FQGNSA. The CDR3 length is 15 residues. CDR3 in amino acids: CASSWTGTKNQPQHF. The CDR3, as DNA: TGTGCCAGCAGCTGGACCGGGACGAAGAATCAGCCCCAGCATTTT.

This clonotype was seen at least ten times. The chain recombines TRBV29-1 with TRBJ2-7, with D possibly TRBD2 on 7 matching bases. V lost 6 bases to trimming and J lost 3 bases, with 18 bases between them. Germline CDR1 is SQVTM and CDR2 is ANQGSEA. The CDR3 runs 14 residues. The CDR3 protein is CSVAGTRDYYEQYF. CDR3 bases: TGCAGCGTCGCCGGGACAAGGGACTACTACGAGCAGTACTTC.

J is TRBJ1-1 and V is TRBV7-2; D gene ambiguous. CDR1 and CDR2 from the germline V gene are SGHTA and FQGNSA. The CDR3 sequence is 16 residues long. V lost 4 bases to trimming and J lost 1 base, with 16 bases between them. CDR3 DNA sequence: TGTGCCAGCAGCTACCTAGGAGGGAGGGAGAACACTGAAGCTTTCTTT. Translated, it gives CASSYLGGRENTEAFF.

The CDR3 bases are TGTGCCAGCAGCCAAGCCGACAAGAACACTGAAGCTTTCTTT. Residues: CASSQADKNTEAFF. The V gene is TRBV7-3, the J gene TRBJ1-1; D unclear. V was shortened by 5 bases and J by 1 base, with 11 bases between the two germline ends. The germline V gene encodes CDR1 SGHTA and CDR2 FQGTGA. This CDR3 is built from 14 residues.

This clonotype was recorded many times. CDR3 amino acids: CATSDNTRELFF. CDR3 bases: TGTGCCACCAGTGACAACACACGGGAGCTGTTTTTT. The rearrangement links TRBV24-1 to TRBJ2-2; D remains ambiguous. Germline values: CDR1 KGHDR, CDR2 SFDVKD. V lost 4 bases and J lost 9, with 8 bases in between. The CDR3 spans 12 residues.

Remarks on this clonotype: This may come from a read error, since a much larger clone is one base off. This sequence joins TRBV20-1 and TRBJ1-5; D is uncertain. V was clipped by 7 bases and J by 2 bases, with 15 bases between them. CDR1 and CDR2 (germline): DFQATT, SNEGSKA (reference sequence). The CDR3 is made up of 14 amino acids. CDR3 nucleotide sequence: TGCAGTGTGAAATTAGCCGGGGGCAATCAGCCCCAGCATTTT. Protein product: CSVKLAGGNQPQHF.

The chain couples TRBV7-2 to TRBJ2-7; D is possibly TRBD1 (6 bases). The V gene's germline CDR1 is SGHTA and CDR2 FQGNSA. The V and J ends lost 5 bases and 1 base respectively, with 18 bases between them. This CDR3 spans 16 amino acids. CDR3 protein: CASSINSGTQSYEQYF. The CDR3 DNA is TGTGCCAGCAGCATAAACTCCGGGACACAATCCTACGAGCAGTACTTC. Combining the CDR3 with reference TRBV7-2 and TRBJ2-7 gives the whole variable domain GAGVSQSPSNKVTEKGKDVELRCDPISGHTALYWYRQSLGQGLEFLIYFQGNSAPDKSGLPSDRFSAERTGGSVSTLTIQRTQQEDSAVYLCASSINSGTQSYEQYFGPGTRLTVT.

This chain connects TRBV6-5 to TRBJ1-1; the D is unclear. The CDR3 length is 12 residues. Trimming took off 2 bases at V and 7 bases at J, with 8 bases between the two ends. Germline V lookup: CDR1 MNHEY, CDR2 SVGAGI. CDR3 bases: TGTGCCAGCAGTTACGGTGGAAATGAAGCTTTCTTT. It yields the protein CASSYGGNEAFF.